This T cell receptor (beta chain) was retrieved from a study of cytomegalovirus exposure and HLA in healthy donors listed by TCRdb under 2017. For the wider study: According to an earlier analysis of several hundred of the donors, about 180 million T cells yielded 120 million or so unique TCR beta sequences and about 300 Gb of sequence data. Every discovery cohort repertoire had been produced on one sequencing platform. The study was designed to test whether signatures of past pathogen exposure could be identified by cataloging public T cell receptors. Along with the approximately 650-subject first cohort, a separate validation cohort of over a hundred different subjects was used. An earlier analysis of nearly 600 of the donors applied high-throughput TCR beta sequencing to assess whether each TCR beta V gene segment acted as functional or pseudogenic. Donor age, sex, ethnicity and CMV serostatus were compiled alongside the repertoire data. Four to six DR-DQ haplotypes were handled as single units for association and clustering because linkage in the cohort was strong. The number of donors typed differed by locus, with roughly 629-640 for A, B, C, DRB1 and DQB1, 522 for DQA1, 600 to 610 for DPA1, and over 400 for DPB1. In the later analysis, no new phenotypic data were used to find candidate immune exposures; instead, reliance was placed on TCR beta sequences and their occurrence across donors. Class I and class II HLA loci were covered by the typing at four-digit resolution. Roughly 300 gigabases of sequencing data and approximately 91 million unique TCR sequences made up an early release that covered 500 to 650 HLA-typed donors. The T cell repertoires of 666 subjects were profiled by immunosequencing and related to cytomegalovirus serostatus. In a later analysis, previously published TCR beta repertoires from about 640 donors were re-analyzed and high-resolution HLA genotyping was added so that TCR occurrence patterns could be studied. Of the 300 to 500 genotyped donors, 65% to 90% were placed in the genetic ancestry cluster associated with self-reported Caucasian donors. A later genetic analysis took genome-wide SNP genotypes for about three fifths of the roughly 670 donors and used that subset as a discovery cohort. High-throughput TCR immunosequencing, statistical association of individual TCRs with disease status, and machine learning were combined to predict cytomegalovirus infection status. On average, about 200,000 unique TCR beta nucleotide sequences were sequenced per donor among several hundred genotyped donors of the cohort, with 15% to 20% of those sequences being non-productive.

A note on this clone: Its specific antigen is unknown. There are no base qualities to consult, and no much larger clone falls within one base.

Points the paper makes about the study in general: While some public TCRs were present in many individuals, most TCR sequences turned up only very rarely across donors. A cluster of highly shared sequence variants was judged likely to be a technical artifact of the sequencing pipeline. An association between a missense DCLRE1C variant and V-gene and J-gene trimming of TCR beta chains was found in a later genetic analysis and replicated in an independent cohort. Most CMV-associated TCR beta chains appeared to be HLA-restricted in a later analysis, and the HLA associations seemed to be driven largely by CMV exposure. In vitro tests confirmed that a few of the cytomegalovirus-associated TCR beta chains recognize cytomegalovirus antigens. The authors suggested that the approach could potentially be extended to other disease states and immunological phenotypes. In a later analysis, some 17,000 TCR beta sequences were associated with specific HLA alleles at a false discovery rate of 0.05. A later analysis reported that several top co-occurrence clusters appeared linked to parvovirus B19, influenza, CMV and Epstein-Barr virus. An earlier analysis of approximately 590 of the donors showed that most TCR beta V segments appeared in productive rearrangements either about 87% or about 30% of the time, which broadly matched IMGT annotations. Immune exposure information for the cohort was limited to CMV serostatus. This cohort had only TCR beta chains sequenced, and the lack of alpha or paired-chain data limited which features could be detected. In a later analysis, HLA-associated TCR beta chains showed more clonal expansion and lower generation probabilities than non-associated chains that were equally common. When HLA alleles, especially DR and DQ, strongly co-occurred, TCR associations were difficult to assign to individual alleles. Because counts were too low, about 15 rarely observed V segments, including chromosome 9 orphons, were left out of the earlier analysis of roughly 600 of the donors. The classifier was reported to diagnose cytomegalovirus status with high specificity and sensitivity in both the original and validation cohorts. A later genetic analysis reported fewer N-insertions in productive TCRs among donors in an Asian-associated ancestry cluster than the roughly 700-donor mean. Roughly uniform sequencing depth across donors was assumed in presence/absence analyses, although this assumption may not hold. Linkage disequilibrium might explain the correlated functional status among segregating V segments, but an unknown experimental factor could not be excluded. Because HLA typing was unavailable for some donors at each locus, only the typed subset was used in association tests. In the study, some 160 TCR beta chains were listed as associated with cytomegalovirus. A later analysis found that TCR association rates varied across HLA loci, with DRB1 alleles showing the most associated TCRs and HLA-C alleles the fewest. A further reported finding was that TCR beta sequences accurately predicted the HLA-A and HLA-B alleles for most subjects in the first cohort.

Library generation was performed with the immunoSEQ multiplex PCR assay. The multiplex PCR relied on a mix of 60 forward primers for TCR Vbeta segments and 13 reverse primers for TCR Jbeta segments. The CDR3 region of rearranged TCR beta genes was amplified from genomic DNA by a multiplex PCR assay. The amplified TCR beta libraries were sequenced on the Illumina HiSeq System as 87-base-pair reads. Turning to the authors' computational methods: Across the 500 to 700 repertoires, a later analysis counted 80 million or so unique TCR beta chains, around 11 million of which were shared by at least two donors. A nearest-neighbor algorithm error-corrected the raw reads and collapsed the reads into unique sequences, merging closely related sequences to remove PCR and sequencing errors. CDR3 sequences were aligned to IMGT reference sequences to assign V, D and J gene segments. For a sequence to be retained, a match of at least six nucleotides to both a V gene segment and a J gene segment was required. Rearrangements were called productive when the CDR3 lacked stop codons and stayed in frame with V and J; all others were non-productive. Following IMGT convention, CDR3 was defined as the stretch from the second conserved V-encoded cysteine up to the conserved J-encoded phenylalanine. The earlier analysis of more than 450 of the donors excluded sequences that lacked an unambiguous match to a single V gene segment. In an earlier analysis of 587 of the donors, a V segment was called functional when productive rearrangements were above 56.7%, and segregating when the standard deviation between donors exceeded 5%. A statistical classification framework was built for diagnosing cytomegalovirus status from the catalog of TCR beta chain sequences. In a later analysis, V and J genes were assigned by comparing TCR nucleotide sequences against IMGT/GENE-DB human TR gene sequences. Using the TCRdist pipeline, a later analysis assigned CDR3 sequences along with most-parsimonious VDJ recombination scenarios. In a later analysis, each TCR beta chain was defined by its CDR3 amino acid sequence together with its V-gene family, and reads without a unique V-gene family were excluded. As a way to deal with suspected cross-contamination and a sequencing artifact, a later analysis dropped over 550 nucleotide sequences that were highly shared and had low generation probability. In a later analysis, a clonal expansion index was calculated for each public chain from normalized within-repertoire ranks of inferred template counts. A later analysis computed generation probabilities with a VDJ recombination model fitted to out-of-frame rearrangements, and checked the results against IGoR. In a later analysis, hypergeometric tests were used to score TCR-TCR, TCR-HLA and TCR-CMV co-occurrence, with a repertoire-size bias correction applied to TCR pairs. False discovery rates were estimated in a later analysis by permuting HLA or CMV assignments 20 times. In a later analysis, co-occurring TCRs were grouped with DBSCAN, and TCRdist sequence similarity was added when clustering was performed within HLA-allele-positive subsets. Repertoires with fewer than 30,000 or more than 120,000 public chains were left out of co-occurrence clustering, as were five repertoires with anomalous nucleotide sharing. Sourced from immuneACCESS, this table was stored by TCRdb with only in-frame sequences that have V and J called. A share of the clones is absent; for the studies checked, an unresolved V gene accounts for under half, and the remainder has no known explanation. V and J calls plus clone size are reproduced from that table; the DNA served to infer D and trimming. This sample comprises about 190,000 clones, 60% to 80% of them detected only once. Around 3.3% of the sample belongs to the ten largest clones.

The cohort was made up of 666 healthy bone marrow donors. All cohort members were sampled while nominally healthy, although unrecorded immune exposures were likely present. The donor tested CMV seropositive, placing the donor among the 250 to 300 seropositive members of the cohort. A peripheral blood sample was provided by each donor, and peripheral blood mononuclear cells were used for TCR beta sequencing. Genomic DNA was extracted from the blood cell samples with the Qiagen DNeasy Blood Extraction Kit. Sequenced sample: PBMCs. The clonotype originates from a woman in her 30s in good health and CMV-seropositive.

The CDR3 corresponds to CASSYSGRDEQFF. Here is the DNA: TGTGCCAGCAGCTATAGCGGGAGGGATGAGCAGTTCTTC. The sequence joins TRBV11-2 to TRBJ2-1, and TRBD2 aligns with 11 junction nucleotides. The CDR3 has 13 amino acids, counting the end cysteine and phenylalanine. Only the CDR3 part of the read is kept: 39 bases, read in frame from the first base. From a lookup of the germline V gene, CDR1 and CDR2 are SGHAT and FQNNGV. After removal of 4 bases from V and 8 bases from J, the junction retains 1 base not matched to a gene.